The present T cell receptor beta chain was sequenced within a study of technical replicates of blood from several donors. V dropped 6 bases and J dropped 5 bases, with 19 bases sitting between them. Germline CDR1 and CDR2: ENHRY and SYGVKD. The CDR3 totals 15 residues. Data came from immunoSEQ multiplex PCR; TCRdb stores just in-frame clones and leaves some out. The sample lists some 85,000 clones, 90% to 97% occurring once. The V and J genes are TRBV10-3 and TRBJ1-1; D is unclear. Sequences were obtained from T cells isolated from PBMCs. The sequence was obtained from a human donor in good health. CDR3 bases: TGTGCCATCAGGAACTCAGATTCTCCGGGTACTGAAGCTTTCTTT. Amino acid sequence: CAIRNSDSPGTEAFF.